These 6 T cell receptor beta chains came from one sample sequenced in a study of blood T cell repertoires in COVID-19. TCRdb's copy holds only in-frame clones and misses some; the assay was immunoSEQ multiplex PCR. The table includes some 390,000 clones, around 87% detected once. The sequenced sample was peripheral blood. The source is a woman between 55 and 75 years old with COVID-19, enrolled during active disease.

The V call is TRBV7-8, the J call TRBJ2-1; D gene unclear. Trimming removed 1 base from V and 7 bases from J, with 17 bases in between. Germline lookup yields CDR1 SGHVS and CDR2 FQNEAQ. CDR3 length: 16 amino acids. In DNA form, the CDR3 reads TGTGCCAGCAGCTTAGAACCCATATATATAGATAATGAGCAGTTCTTC. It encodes CASSLEPIYIDNEQFF.

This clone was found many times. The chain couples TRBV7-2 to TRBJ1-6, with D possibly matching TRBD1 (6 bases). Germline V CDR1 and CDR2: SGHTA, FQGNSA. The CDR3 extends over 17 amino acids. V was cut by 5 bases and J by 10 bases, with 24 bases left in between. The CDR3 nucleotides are TGTGCCAGCAGCCAAACCCAGATAATGACAGGAGGATCACCCCTCCACTTT. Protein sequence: CASSQTQIMTGGSPLHF.

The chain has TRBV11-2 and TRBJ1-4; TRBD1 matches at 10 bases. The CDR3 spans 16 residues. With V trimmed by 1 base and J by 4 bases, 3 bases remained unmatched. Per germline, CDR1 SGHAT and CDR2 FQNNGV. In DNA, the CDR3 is TGTGCCAGCAGCTTAGGACAGGGGGCTGGTAATGAAAAACTGTTTTTT. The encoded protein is CASSLGQGAGNEKLFF.

CDR3 bases: TGTGCTAGTGGTGTGTGGGACAGCGGCTACACCTTC. Its translation is CASGVWDSGYTF. The rearrangement links TRBV12-5 to TRBJ1-2; 7 bases map to TRBD1. The CDR3 spans 12 residues. V trimming: 5 bases; J trimming: 8 bases; junction bases outside the gene matches: 5. The germline gives CDR1 LGHNT, CDR2 FRNRAP.

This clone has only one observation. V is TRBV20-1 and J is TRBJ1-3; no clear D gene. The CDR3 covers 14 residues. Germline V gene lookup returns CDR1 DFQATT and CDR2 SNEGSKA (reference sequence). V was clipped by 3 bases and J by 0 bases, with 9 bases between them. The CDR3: CSASSPLSGNTIYF. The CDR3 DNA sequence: TGCAGTGCTAGTAGCCCACTCTCTGGAAACACCATATATTTT.

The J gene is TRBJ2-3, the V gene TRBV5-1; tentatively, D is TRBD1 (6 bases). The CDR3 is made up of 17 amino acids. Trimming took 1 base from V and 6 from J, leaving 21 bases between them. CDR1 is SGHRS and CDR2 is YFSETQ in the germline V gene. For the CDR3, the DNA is TGCGCCAGCAGCTTGAACGGACAGAACGGGGTGGGGGATACGCAGTATTTT. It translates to CASSLNGQNGVGDTQYF.